Sequencing of this TCR beta chain was carried out in a study of PD-L1 blockade in urothelial cancer. For the study at large: Prior chemotherapy regimens per patient numbered 0 to 3. Median blood clonality was around 0.08, with about 81,000 unique TCRs. Points from the study as a whole: Blood TCR clonality below the median before treatment was a predictor of better survival.

To note about this clone: The antigen remains unidentified.

CDR1 SGDLS and CDR2 YYNGEE come from the germline V gene. With 0 bases clipped from V and 7 bases from J, the junction kept 8 bases outside the gene matches. The CDR3 length is 17 residues. Profiling relied on immunoSEQ multiplex PCR, and the TCRdb table lists in-frame clones only, not all of them. The profile shows approximately 36,000 clones, roughly 84% of them singletons. Time point meaning: peripheral blood 6 weeks after treatment start. Patients had urothelial carcinoma that was locally advanced or metastatic. The sequence came from a middle-aged man with urothelial cancer. The sample here was PBMCs, taken around atezolizumab (anti-PD-L1) treatment. The chain is built from TRBV9 and TRBJ2-1; 12 positions match TRBD2. CDR3 residues: CASSVGSSGRVWNEQFF. Written as DNA, the CDR3 is TGTGCCAGCAGCGTAGGGTCTAGCGGGAGGGTCTGGAATGAGCAGTTCTTC.